A single sample gave rise to the 12 T cell receptor beta chains below, sequenced in a study of CD4+ T cells in melanoma. Here immunoSEQ multiplex PCR was the method, and the copy in TCRdb shows in-frame clones only, minus some. The sample shows 20,000 to 25,000 clones, about three quarters of them seen only once. The receptors come from a human donor with melanoma.

This sequence joins TRBV2 and TRBJ2-5; D is ambiguous. This CDR3 spans 14 amino acids. V lost 3 bases and J lost 1, with 9 bases in between. In germline, CDR1 is SNHLY, CDR2 FYNNEI. CDR3 nucleotides: TGTGCCAGCAGTGAGTTGGTGTTCCAAGAGACCCAGTACTTC. Translation gives CASSELVFQETQYF.

The J gene is TRBJ1-2, the V gene TRBV15; D is possibly TRBD1 (5 bases). Germline values: CDR1 LNHNV, CDR2 YYDKDF (reference sequence). The CDR3 length is 16 residues. Deletions cut 0 bases from V and 7 bases from J, with 18 bases between. CDR3 sequence reads: CATSRDPKRGLGGYTF. The CDR3 DNA follows: TGTGCCACCAGCAGAGATCCCAAAAGGGGTCTGGGTGGCTACACCTTC. Filled out from reference TRBV15 and TRBJ1-2, the complete variable domain reads DAMVIQNPRYQVTQFGKPVTLSCSQTLNHNVMYWYQQKSSQAPKLLFHYYDKDFNNEADTPDNFQSRRPNTSFCFLDIRSPGLGDTAMYLCATSRDPKRGLGGYTFGSGTRLTVV.

The chain recombines TRBV7-8 with TRBJ2-5; D possibly corresponds to TRBD1 (6 bases). The J call may be faulty, since TRBJ2-7 better matches the DNA end. The CDR3 is 14 residues long. In germline, CDR1 is SGHVS, CDR2 FQNEAQ. The CDR3 region is CASSATGSRSEQYF. The CDR3 DNA reads as TGTGCCAGCAGCGCAACAGGGAGTCGGTCCGAGCAGTACTTC.

By proportion, this clone is medium-sized (0.01 to 0.1%). The CDR3 sequence is CASSENLRGGTEAFF. The CDR3 coding sequence is TGTGCCAGCAGTGAAAACCTTAGGGGAGGAACTGAAGCTTTCTTT. The chain employs TRBV6-1 and TRBJ1-1; D possibly corresponds to TRBD1 (5 bases). With 2 bases removed from V and 5 bases from J, the gap between germline ends came to 15 bases. The CDR3 extends over 15 amino acids. From germline, CDR1 is MNHNS and CDR2 SASEGT.

The chain carries TRBV14 and TRBJ1-1; D remains ambiguous. Germline V CDR1 and CDR2: SGHDN, FVKESK. The CDR3 covers 17 residues. Trimming took 0 bases from V and 6 from J, leaving 20 bases between them. The CDR3 sequence: CASSQDSLGYFPPEAFF. For the CDR3, the DNA is TGTGCCAGCAGCCAAGATAGCTTAGGTTACTTCCCCCCTGAAGCTTTCTTT.

The genes are TRBV18 and TRBJ2-2, with TRBD1 matching 8 bases. The CDR3 runs 15 residues. The junction had 2 bases not matched to a gene; V was cut back by 5 bases and J by 0 bases. Germline V gene data show CDR1 as KGHSH and CDR2 as LQKENI. Here the CDR3 DNA reads TGTGCCAGCTCAAAGGACAGGGCGAACACCGGGGAGCTGTTTTTT. The encoded protein is CASSKDRANTGELFF.

The rearrangement links TRBV11-1 to TRBJ2-3; D is perhaps TRBD1 or TRBD2 (5 bases each). The CDR3 is made up of 17 amino acids. Germline CDR1 and CDR2: SGHAT and FQDESV (reference sequence). V lost 3 bases, J lost 0 bases, and 16 bases lay in between. In nucleotides, the CDR3 is TGTGCCAGCAGCTTCGCTGGGACGGGCCTAAGCACAGATACGCAGTATTTT. Amino acid sequence: CASSFAGTGLSTDTQYF.

V usage is TRBV19 and J usage is TRBJ1-6, with unresolved D. Per germline, CDR1 LNHDA and CDR2 SQIVND (reference sequence). V gave up 7 bases and J gave up 0 bases, with 7 bases separating them. The CDR3 covers 14 residues. This CDR3 is CASTGDSYNSPLHF. CDR3 DNA: TGTGCCAGTACCGGCGACTCCTATAATTCACCCCTCCACTTT.

The genes are TRBV5-1 and TRBJ2-7; TRBD1 is a possible D gene (6 bases). Germline assignment: CDR1 SGHRS and CDR2 YFSETQ. V lost 4 bases and J lost 5, with 19 bases in between. The CDR3 has 15 amino acids. The CDR3 is CASSIRQARLDEQYF. The CDR3 region has the DNA TGCGCCAGCAGCATTCGACAGGCCCGATTAGACGAGCAGTACTTC.

The chain joins TRBV30 to TRBJ2-5; 11 nucleotides align to TRBD2. V trimming: 2 bases; J trimming: 8 bases; junction bases outside the gene matches: 4. The CDR3 loop spans 13 amino acids. Germline CDR1 GTSNPN, CDR2 SVGIG (reference sequence). The CDR3 sequence: CAWSYSGGATQYF. The CDR3 DNA reads as TGTGCCTGGAGTTATAGCGGGGGGGCAACCCAGTACTTC.

The genes are TRBV6-4 and TRBJ2-3; D is unresolved. Germline V gene sequence: CDR1 MRHNA, CDR2 SNTAGT. Deletions cut 2 bases from V and 6 bases from J, with 9 bases between. CDR3 length: 13 amino acids. CDR3 sequence (DNA): TGTGCCAGCAGTGACACACCGGGCGATACGCAGTATTTT. The encoded protein is CASSDTPGDTQYF.

The chain employs TRBV7-9 and TRBJ2-2, with D possibly matching TRBD1 (5 bases). This CDR3 spans 18 amino acids. Germline values: CDR1 SEHNR, CDR2 FQNEAQ (reference sequence). V was clipped by 5 bases and J by 0 bases, with 19 bases between them. The CDR3 DNA reads TGTGCCAGCAGCCGCATTTGGGGTGGGGCCACGAACACCGGGGAGCTGTTTTTT. This encodes CASSRIWGGATNTGELFF.